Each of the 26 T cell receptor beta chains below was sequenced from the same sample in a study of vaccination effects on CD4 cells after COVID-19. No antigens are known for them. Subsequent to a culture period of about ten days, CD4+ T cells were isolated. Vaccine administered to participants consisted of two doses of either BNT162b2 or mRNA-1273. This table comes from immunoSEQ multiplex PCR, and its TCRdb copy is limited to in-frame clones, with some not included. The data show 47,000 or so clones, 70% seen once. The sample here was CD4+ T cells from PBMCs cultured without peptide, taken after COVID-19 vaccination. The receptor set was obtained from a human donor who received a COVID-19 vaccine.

CDR3 residues: CASSIPSPYGYTF. For the CDR3, the DNA is TGTGCCAGTAGTATACCCAGTCCCTATGGCTACACCTTC. The chain recombines TRBV19 with TRBJ1-2; D is unclear. The CDR3 extends over 13 amino acids. Trimming took off 2 bases at V and 4 bases at J, with 8 bases between the two ends. Germline CDR1 reads LNHDA; CDR2 reads SQIVND (reference sequence).

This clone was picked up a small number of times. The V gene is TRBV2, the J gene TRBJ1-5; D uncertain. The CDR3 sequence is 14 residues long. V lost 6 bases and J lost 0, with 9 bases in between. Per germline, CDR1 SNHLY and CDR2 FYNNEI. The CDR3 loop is CASREQLSNQPQHF. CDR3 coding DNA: TGTGCCAGCAGGGAACAGCTTAGCAATCAGCCCCAGCATTTT.

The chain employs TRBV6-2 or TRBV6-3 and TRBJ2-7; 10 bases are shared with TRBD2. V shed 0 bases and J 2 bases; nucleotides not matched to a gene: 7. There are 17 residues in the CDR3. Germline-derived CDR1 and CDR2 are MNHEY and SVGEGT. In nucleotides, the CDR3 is TGTGCCAGCAGTTACTCCGCGACTAGCGGGCGGACCTACGAGCAGTACTTC. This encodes CASSYSATSGRTYEQYF.

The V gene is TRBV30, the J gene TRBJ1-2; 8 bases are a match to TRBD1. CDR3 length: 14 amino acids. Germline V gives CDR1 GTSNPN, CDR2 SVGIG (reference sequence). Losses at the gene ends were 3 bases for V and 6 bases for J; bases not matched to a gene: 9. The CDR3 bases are TGTGCCTGGAGGTCTCCCAGGGGGCTAAATGGCTACACCTTC. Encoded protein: CAWRSPRGLNGYTF.

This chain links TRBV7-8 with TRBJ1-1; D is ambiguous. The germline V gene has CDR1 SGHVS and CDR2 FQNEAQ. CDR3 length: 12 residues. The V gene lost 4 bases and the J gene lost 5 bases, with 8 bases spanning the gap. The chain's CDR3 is CASSSGRTEAFF. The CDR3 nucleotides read TGTGCCAGCAGCTCCGGGAGGACTGAAGCTTTCTTT.

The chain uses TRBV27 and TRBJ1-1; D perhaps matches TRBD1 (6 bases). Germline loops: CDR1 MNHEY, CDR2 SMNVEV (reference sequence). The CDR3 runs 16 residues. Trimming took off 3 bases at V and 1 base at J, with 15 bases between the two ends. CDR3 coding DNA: TGTGCCAGCAGTTTGATGCAGGGGCTACCGAACACTGAAGCTTTCTTT. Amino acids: CASSLMQGLPNTEAFF.

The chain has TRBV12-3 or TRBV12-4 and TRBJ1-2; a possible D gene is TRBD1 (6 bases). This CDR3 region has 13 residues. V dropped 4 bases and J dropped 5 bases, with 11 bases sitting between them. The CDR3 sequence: CASSWTDLYGYTF. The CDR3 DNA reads TGTGCCAGCAGTTGGACAGACCTTTATGGCTACACCTTC.

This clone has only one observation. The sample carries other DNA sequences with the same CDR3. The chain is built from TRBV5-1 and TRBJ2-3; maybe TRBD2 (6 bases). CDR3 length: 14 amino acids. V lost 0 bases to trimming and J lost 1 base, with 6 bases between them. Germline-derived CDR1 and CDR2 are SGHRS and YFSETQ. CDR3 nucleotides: TGCGCCAGCAGCTTGGGGGGGGGCACAGATACGCAGTATTTT. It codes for CASSLGGGTDTQYF.

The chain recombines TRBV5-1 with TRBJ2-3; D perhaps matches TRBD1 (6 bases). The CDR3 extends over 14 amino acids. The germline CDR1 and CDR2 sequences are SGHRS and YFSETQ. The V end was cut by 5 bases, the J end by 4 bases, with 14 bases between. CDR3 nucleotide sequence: TGCGCCAGCAGAACAGGGCCTACCTCAGATACGCAGTATTTT. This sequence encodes CASRTGPTSDTQYF.

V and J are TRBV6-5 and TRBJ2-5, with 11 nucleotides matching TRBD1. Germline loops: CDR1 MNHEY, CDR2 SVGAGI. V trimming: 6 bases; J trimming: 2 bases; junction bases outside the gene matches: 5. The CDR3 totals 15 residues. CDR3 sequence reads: CASSYRDRGQETQYF. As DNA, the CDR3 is TGTGCCAGCAGCTACCGGGACAGGGGGCAAGAGACCCAGTACTTC.

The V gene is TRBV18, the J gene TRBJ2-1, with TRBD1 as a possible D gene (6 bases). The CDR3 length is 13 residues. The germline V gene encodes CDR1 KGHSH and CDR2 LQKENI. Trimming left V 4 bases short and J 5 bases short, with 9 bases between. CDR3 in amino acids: CASSLNRDNEQFF. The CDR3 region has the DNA TGTGCCAGCTCACTAAACAGGGACAATGAGCAGTTCTTC.

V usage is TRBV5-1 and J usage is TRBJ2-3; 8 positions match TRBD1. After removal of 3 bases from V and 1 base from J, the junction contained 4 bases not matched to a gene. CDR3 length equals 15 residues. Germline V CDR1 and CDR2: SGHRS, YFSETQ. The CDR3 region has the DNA TGCGCCAGCAGCTCCGGACAGGGCGGCACAGATACGCAGTATTTT. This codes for CASSSGQGGTDTQYF.

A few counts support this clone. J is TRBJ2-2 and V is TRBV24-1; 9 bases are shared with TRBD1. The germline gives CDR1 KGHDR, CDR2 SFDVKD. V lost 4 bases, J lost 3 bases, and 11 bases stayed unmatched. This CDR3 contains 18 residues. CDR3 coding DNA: TGTGCCACCAGTGACCCCCTAGGACAGGGGTGGGACACCGGGGAGCTGTTTTTT. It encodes CATSDPLGQGWDTGELFF.

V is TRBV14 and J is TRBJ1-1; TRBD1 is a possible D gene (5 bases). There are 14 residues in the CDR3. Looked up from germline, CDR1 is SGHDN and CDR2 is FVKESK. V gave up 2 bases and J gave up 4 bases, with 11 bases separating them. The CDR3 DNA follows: TGTGCCAGCAGCCAATATGGTGGGGGCACTGAAGCTTTCTTT. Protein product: CASSQYGGGTEAFF.

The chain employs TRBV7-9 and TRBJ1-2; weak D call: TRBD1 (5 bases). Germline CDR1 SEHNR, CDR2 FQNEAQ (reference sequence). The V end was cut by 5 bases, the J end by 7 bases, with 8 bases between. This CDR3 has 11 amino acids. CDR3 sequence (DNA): TGTGCCAGCAGCACTGACAGTGGCTACACCTTC. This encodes CASSTDSGYTF.

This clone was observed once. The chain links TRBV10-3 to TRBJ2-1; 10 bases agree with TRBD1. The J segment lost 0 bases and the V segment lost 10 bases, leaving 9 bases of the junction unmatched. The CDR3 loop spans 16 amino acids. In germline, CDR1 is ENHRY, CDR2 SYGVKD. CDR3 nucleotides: TGTGCCAGCGCTACCGGGACAGGGGTCTCCTACAATGAGCAGTTCTTC. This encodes CASATGTGVSYNEQFF.

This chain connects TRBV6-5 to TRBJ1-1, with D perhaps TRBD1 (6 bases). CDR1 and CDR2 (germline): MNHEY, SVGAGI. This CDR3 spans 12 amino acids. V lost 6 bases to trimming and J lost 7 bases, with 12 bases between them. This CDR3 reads CASRQLTGEAFF. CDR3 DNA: TGTGCCAGCAGACAACTGACAGGTGAAGCTTTCTTT.

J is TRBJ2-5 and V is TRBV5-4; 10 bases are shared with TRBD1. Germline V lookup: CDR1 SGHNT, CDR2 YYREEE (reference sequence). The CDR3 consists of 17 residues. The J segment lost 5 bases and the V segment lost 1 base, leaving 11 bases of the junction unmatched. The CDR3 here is CASSLSMARGQGETQYF. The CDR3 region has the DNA TGTGCCAGCAGCTTGAGTATGGCGAGGGGACAGGGGGAGACCCAGTACTTC.

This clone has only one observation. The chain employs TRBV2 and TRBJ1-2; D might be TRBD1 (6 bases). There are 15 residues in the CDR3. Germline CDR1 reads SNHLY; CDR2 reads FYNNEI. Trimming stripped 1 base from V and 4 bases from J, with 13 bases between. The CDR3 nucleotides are TGTGCCAGCAGTGAAGACCCAGGGGAGAGCTATGGCTACACCTTC. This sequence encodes CASSEDPGESYGYTF.

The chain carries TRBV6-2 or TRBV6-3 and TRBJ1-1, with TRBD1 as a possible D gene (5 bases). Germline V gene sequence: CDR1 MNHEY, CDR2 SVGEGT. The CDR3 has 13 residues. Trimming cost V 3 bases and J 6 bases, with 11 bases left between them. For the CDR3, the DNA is TGTGCCAGCAGTTATTCGGGGGGGGCTGAAGCTTTCTTT. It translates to CASSYSGGAEAFF.

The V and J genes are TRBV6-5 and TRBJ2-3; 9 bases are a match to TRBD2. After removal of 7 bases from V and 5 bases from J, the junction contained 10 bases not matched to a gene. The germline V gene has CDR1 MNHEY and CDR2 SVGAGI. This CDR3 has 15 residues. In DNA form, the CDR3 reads TGTGCCAGCACGGAAAACGGACTAGCGAGAGATACGCAGTATTTT. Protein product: CASTENGLARDTQYF.

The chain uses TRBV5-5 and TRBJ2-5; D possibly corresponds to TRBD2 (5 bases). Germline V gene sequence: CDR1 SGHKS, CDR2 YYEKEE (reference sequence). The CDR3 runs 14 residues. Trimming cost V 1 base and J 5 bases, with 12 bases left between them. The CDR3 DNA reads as TGTGCCAGCAGCTTGCTAGCCAGAGTCGAGACCCAGTACTTC. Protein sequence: CASSLLARVETQYF.

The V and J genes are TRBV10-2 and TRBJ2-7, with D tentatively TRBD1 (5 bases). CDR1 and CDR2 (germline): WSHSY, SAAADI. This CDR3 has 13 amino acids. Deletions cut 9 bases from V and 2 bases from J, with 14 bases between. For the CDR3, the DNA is TGCGCCAGTAAAGTGACGGACACCTACGAGCAGTACTTC. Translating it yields CASKVTDTYEQYF.

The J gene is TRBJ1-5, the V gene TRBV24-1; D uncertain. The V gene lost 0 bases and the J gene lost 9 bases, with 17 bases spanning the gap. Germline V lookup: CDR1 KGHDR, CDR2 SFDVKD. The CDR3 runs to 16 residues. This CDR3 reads CATSDLPLFRWVPQHF. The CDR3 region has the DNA TGTGCCACCAGTGATTTGCCTCTCTTTAGGTGGGTGCCCCAGCATTTT.

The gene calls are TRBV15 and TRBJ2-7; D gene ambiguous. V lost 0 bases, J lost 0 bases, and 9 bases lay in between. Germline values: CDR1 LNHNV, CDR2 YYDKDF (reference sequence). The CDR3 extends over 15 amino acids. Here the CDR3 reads CATSRDRYNSYEQYF. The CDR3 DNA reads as TGTGCCACCAGCAGAGATCGATACAACTCCTACGAGCAGTACTTC. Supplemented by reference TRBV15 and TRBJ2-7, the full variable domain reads DAMVIQNPRYQVTQFGKPVTLSCSQTLNHNVMYWYQQKSSQAPKLLFHYYDKDFNNEADTPDNFQSRRPNTSFCFLDIRSPGLGDTAMYLCATSRDRYNSYEQYFGPGTRLTVT.

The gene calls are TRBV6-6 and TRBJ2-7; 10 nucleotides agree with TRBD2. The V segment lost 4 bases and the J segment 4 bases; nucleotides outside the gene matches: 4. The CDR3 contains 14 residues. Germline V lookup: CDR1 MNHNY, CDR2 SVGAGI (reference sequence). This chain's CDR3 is CASSLASGGYEQYF. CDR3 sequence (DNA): TGTGCCAGCAGTTTAGCTAGCGGGGGTTACGAGCAGTACTTC.